The present entry profiles one T cell receptor beta chain with its context. This clone's antigen is unknown. Because the receptor is murine, the gene names and germline sequences shown are mouse ones. This specimen belongs to a study of CD8+ T cells in alopecia areata (dated by TCRdb to 2016 to 2019). As for the study more broadly: Female C3H/HeJ recipients, about 7-10 weeks old, were grafted with skin from C3H/HeJ donors with spontaneous alopecia (roughly 6-13 months old). The study used high-throughput TCRbeta sequencing to examine T cell clonal expansion in alopecia areata, in both the C3H/HeJ mouse model and human patients. Scalp tissue and sorted CD4+ and CD8+ peripheral blood T cells from patchy and totalis/universalis alopecia areata patients and from healthy controls were covered by human TCRbeta sequencing. Clonality in the scalp was compared among normal scalp (n=4), patchy alopecia areata scalp (n=8), and alopecia totalis/universalis scalp (n=8). RNA was extracted with the PAXgene miRNA kit for fixed scalp, the miRNeasy kit for PBMCs, and the RNeasy kit for mouse skin. Amplification of TCRbeta CDR3 regions was done by immunoSEQ multiplex PCR using 35 Vbeta forward primers and 13 Jbeta reverse primers.

Pooled mouse cutaneous lymph node cells were stained for CD4, CD8alpha, NKG2D, NKG2ACE and other markers and were then sorted on a BD Influx. The method behind the library was the immunoSEQ multiplex PCR assay. For TCR sequencing, RNA was extracted from every sample and reverse transcribed into cDNA to serve as template. First-strand cDNA was synthesized with SuperScript III using a 2:1 mix of oligo-dT and random hexamers. A synthetic immune receptor repertoire was used to measure amplification bias, and any remaining bias was corrected computationally. Libraries were sequenced on Illumina HiSeq with 60 bp reads covering the CDR3, read from J toward V. Under the source paper's analysis protocol: Raw reads were preprocessed for error removal, and CDR3 was defined according to IMGT conventions as running from the conserved cysteine to phenylalanine. Clonality was computed by normalizing Shannon entropy by log2 of the number of productive unique TCRs and subtracting the result from 1. Scalp TCRbeta sequences were cross-referenced with sorted blood CD4 and CD8 repertoires so that the CD4 or CD8 identity of scalp clones could be inferred. TCRdb limited this immuneACCESS table to in-frame rearrangements with V and J called. A share of clones is missing; checked studies link under half to unresolved V genes, and the rest is unexplained. The V and J calls and clone size come from that table; D and trimming were worked out from the DNA. The table records 290,000 or so clones for this sample, and not one of them appears only once. The ten largest clones add up to approximately 1.2% of the sample.

Results the study describes overall, beyond this receptor: Unlike mouse skin, where gammadelta T cells dominate, normal human skin contains resident alphabeta T cells that get sequenced too, which complicates analysis of the scalp TCR repertoire. Lesional scalp, especially in alopecia totalis/universalis, showed higher clonality and more expanded CD8+ clones than normal scalp, suggesting antigenic drive. Shared TCR sequences between patients were less evident than in mice, which may be partly attributable to HLA diversity in the patient population.

The receptor was isolated from a C3H/HeJ mouse with alopecia areata. The strain carries MHC haplotype H2-k. Sequenced sample: CD4+ T cells sorted from a lymph node.

The covered CDR3 bases are TGCACCTGCAGTGCAGATCAGACACCCTCAAACTCC. The translation is CTCSADQTPSNS. The full CDR3 sequence reads CTCSADQTPSNSDYTF. The chain employs TRBV1 and TRBJ1-2; no D segment can be confidently identified. From the germline J gene comes the end of the CDR3, since the read stops 4 residues before it. From cysteine to phenylalanine, the CDR3 is 16 amino acids long. Sequencing covers 36 bases of the CDR3, shown here with the frame starting at base 1. CDR1 and CDR2 are read off the germline V gene (reference sequence) as NSQYPW and LRSPGD. The germline ends are 11 bases apart after V is trimmed by 0 bases and J by 0 bases.